This T cell receptor (beta chain) was recorded in a study of identical twins (dated by TCRdb to 2016 to 2018). At the level of the whole study: The study deep-sequenced TCR alpha and beta repertoires from monozygotic twins, unrelated adults of various ages and cord blood to test whether fetal clonotypes persist. To rule out contamination, the twin experiments were replicated at different times with different library preparation protocols.

All donors were healthy Caucasians. The twin cohort consisted of three pairs of female monozygotic twins, all aged about 18 to 29 years. CD4+ and CD8+ T cell populations were isolated with positive isolation kits from Invitrogen. The CDR3, cysteine through phenylalanine, is 16 amino acids long. This entry keeps only the CDR3 DNA: 48 bases, framed from base 1. After removal of 4 bases from V and 5 bases from J, the junction retains 12 bases not matched to a gene. CDR1 SGHRS and CDR2 YFSETQ were looked up in the germline V gene. Libraries were prepared through 5' RACE. Data came from an Illumina HiSeq 2000. Template switching added a universal primer binding site, and the final cDNA carried a unique molecular identifier that allowed TCR cDNA molecules to be counted accurately. Specific primers in the conserved constant-segment region were used to synthesize first-strand cDNA for TCR alpha and beta chains. To control for contamination, every cDNA library was double barcoded, receiving both a SMART-Mk sample barcode and Illumina barcodes. TruSeq adapter sequences, together with Illumina sample barcodes, were added in two successive PCR steps. The Illumina HiSeq platform was used with custom primers to sequence TCR alpha and beta cDNA libraries. Per the source publication's procedure: MiGEC was used to process raw reads and extract unique molecular identifiers, and MiXCR was used to find CDR3 positions. Recombination models were inferred per individual with the repgenHMM and IGoR tools using an EM algorithm. The analysis of shared clonotypes was done with the tcR package in R, with sharing normalized by the product of cloneset sizes. Out-of-frame nonproductive sequences were analyzed to study raw recombination free of thymic and clonal selection effects. TCRdb ran its own pipeline on the public reads, namely fastp trimming at Q25 and MiXCR clone calling, and kept in-frame beta chains. All rows with the same CDR3 protein become a single entry with the most common DNA and genes. TCRdb, not the authors, supplied the V and J calls. The sample includes 200,000 or so distinct CDR3 sequences, with around a sixth observed a single time. The top ten clones comprise over 35% of the sample.

Details on this clonotype: Its antigen is currently not known. The sample holds no much larger clone one base away, and base qualities are not on file.

What the authors observed across the whole study: In beta out-of-frame sequences, excess twin sharing was weaker, because having fewer shared sequences lowered the signal-to-noise ratio. Compared with coincidental sharing between unrelated individuals, out-of-frame TCR alpha sequences shared between twins had an excess of sequences with low generation probability. Zero-insertion analyses could be partly confounded by invariant T cells such as MAIT and iNKT, although diverse VJ usage argued against such confounding for most clonotypes. Because the same donors could not be followed over many years, the conclusions depended on cross-sectional statistical analysis. In monozygotic twins, recombination models systematically underestimated out-of-frame TCR alpha sharing, but the models matched the sharing seen between unrelated individuals. Fewer insertions were carried by abundant cord blood beta clonotypes, a similar but weaker trend appeared in young adult naive repertoires, and no such trend appeared in memory repertoires.

The same sample was also studied in work on T cells expressing NK-cell markers. The second study reports: TCR beta-chain repertoires were profiled in sorted CD3+CD56+NKG2C+, CD3+CD56+NKG2C- and CD3+CD56-NKG2C+ T-cell subsets from eight donors. Of the eight sequenced donors, seven were found to be HCMV-seropositive and one was found to be HCMV-seronegative. To restrict sorting to alphabetaTCR-expressing T cells, an anti-gammadeltaTCR antibody was added in several experiments. In a handful of donors, the dominant CD3+CD56+NKG2C+ clonotypes were found to rank among the top 10 CD8+ clonotypes and to make up roughly 1.0-7.0% of CD8+ T cells. Those dominant clonotypes were again the most abundant among CD3+CD56-NKG2C+ cells in several donors, at about 25-60.1%. Whether the expanded NKG2C-expressing T cell clones were specific for HCMV antigens was left unclear. The eight sequenced donors were randomly selected healthy volunteers, three men and five women. HCMV serostatus was determined by detecting HCMV-specific IgG in serum with a commercial ELISA kit. MIGEC handled demultiplexing of the reads and grouping by UMI, while MiTCR was used to assemble and quantify clonotypes. To exclude erroneous sequences, only TCR cDNA sequences supported by at least two reads were retained. The tcR package was used for downstream repertoire analysis, and clonotypes were matched across fractions by CDR3 nucleotide sequence plus V segment. Antigen specificity was annotated against VDJdb with VDJmatch, allowing one amino acid substitution in CDR3.

Sequencing was performed on CD8+ T cells sorted from blood. The chain links TRBV5-1 with TRBJ2-5, with TRBD1 matching 9 junction bases. The TCR sequence derives from a woman between 18 and 29 years old in good health. The CDR3: CASSVFGTGKMETQYF. The sequenced DNA: TGCGCCAGCAGCGTGTTCGGGACAGGGAAAATGGAGACCCAGTACTTC.